Presented here are 16 T cell receptor beta chains from one specimen sequenced in a study of T cells in Graves' hyperthyroidism and ophthalmopathy. RNA transcripts served as the template for amplifying TCR beta CDR3 regions. The HTBI primer set served for first-round RT-PCR of the TCR CDR3. MiXCR was run by TCRdb on the multiplex PCR reads, yielding one entry per CDR3 protein. The sample holds approximately 600,000 distinct CDR3 sequences, about a fifth seen once. The sequenced sample was blood. The receptor source for this set is a man aged 30-40 years with Graves' ophthalmopathy.

This clonotype was counted a few times. The chain combines TRBV20-1 with TRBJ2-1; 12 bases agree with TRBD2. CDR1 is DFQATT, CDR2 SNEGSKA, per germline (reference sequence). This CDR3 has 14 amino acids. Losses at the gene ends were 5 bases for V and 5 bases for J; bases not matched to a gene: 4. This chain's CDR3 is CSAFGLAGHNEQFF. DNA for the CDR3: TGCAGTGCTTTTGGACTAGCGGGGCACAATGAGCAGTTCTTC.

This clonotype was picked up many times. The V and J genes are TRBV28 and TRBJ2-7, with 8 bases that match TRBD1. The length of the CDR3 is 14 residues. Germline V gene lookup returns CDR1 MDHEN and CDR2 SYDVKM. The J segment lost 5 bases and the V segment lost 5 bases, leaving 8 bases of the junction unmatched. The CDR3 loop is CASSGRTGLHEQYF. The CDR3 nucleotides are TGTGCCAGCAGTGGGAGGACAGGGCTACACGAGCAGTACTTC.

The chain uses TRBV7-3 and TRBJ2-2, with D perhaps TRBD1 (6 bases). CDR1 is SGHTA and CDR2 is FQGTGA in the germline V gene. The V gene lost 6 bases and the J gene lost 8 bases, with 13 bases spanning the gap. This CDR3 has 13 amino acids. CDR3 coding DNA: TGTGCCAGCAGAACGGCAGGGGAGGGGGAGCTGTTTTTT. This codes for CASRTAGEGELFF.

This clonotype appeared a few times. This sequence joins TRBV28 and TRBJ1-3; no firm D call. Germline CDR1 and CDR2: MDHEN and SYDVKM. Trimming stripped 7 bases from V and 4 bases from J, with 14 bases between. The CDR3 totals 14 residues. CDR3: CASNKEIGGNTIYF. CDR3 DNA sequence: TGTGCCAGCAACAAGGAAATAGGCGGAAACACCATATATTTT.

This chain connects TRBV4-1 to TRBJ1-6; unclear D gene. V was clipped by 0 bases and J by 9 bases, with 6 bases between them. The CDR3 sequence is 13 residues long. The V gene's germline CDR1 is MGHRA and CDR2 YSYEKL. The CDR3 nucleotides read TGCGCCAGCAGCCAAGATCATCGTTCACCCCTCCACTTT. Translation gives CASSQDHRSPLHF.

This clonotype was seen many times. The chain couples TRBV28 to TRBJ2-5; TRBD1 matches 7 bases. This CDR3 contains 14 residues. The V segment lost 5 bases and the J segment 2 bases; nucleotides outside the gene matches: 5. Germline assignment: CDR1 MDHEN and CDR2 SYDVKM. CDR3 region: CASSRDRWQETQYF. CDR3 DNA sequence: TGTGCCAGCAGTCGGGACAGATGGCAAGAGACCCAGTACTTC. The full variable domain, its missing parts supplied by reference TRBV28 and TRBJ2-5, is DVKVTQSSRYLVKRTGEKVFLECVQDMDHENMFWYRQDPGLGLRLIYFSYDVKMKEKGDIPEGYSVSREKKERFSLILESASTNQTSMYLCASSRDRWQETQYFGPGTRLLVL.

At least ten counts were recorded for this clonotype. The CDR3, as DNA: TGCGCCAGCAGCTTCCTAGTGGGGGAGGACTACGAGCAGTACTTC. As protein: CASSFLVGEDYEQYF. The chain employs TRBV5-1 and TRBJ2-7, with a weak D call TRBD2 (6 bases). Germline V gives CDR1 SGHRS, CDR2 YFSETQ. Trimming stripped 2 bases from V and 3 bases from J, with 15 bases between. The CDR3 extends over 15 amino acids.

This clonotype has ten or more counts. The J gene is TRBJ2-7, the V gene TRBV12-3 or TRBV12-4; no clear D gene. The CDR3 sequence is 14 residues long. V was clipped by 2 bases and J by 0 bases, with 8 bases between them. CDR3 coding DNA: TGTGCCAGCAGTTTATACTGGAACTCCTACGAGCAGTACTTC. It codes for CASSLYWNSYEQYF.

This clonotype was counted a few times. The chain has TRBV4-1 and TRBJ2-2; D remains ambiguous. Germline assignment: CDR1 MGHRA and CDR2 YSYEKL. V was pared by 1 base and J by 6 bases, with 12 bases between. This CDR3 region has 15 residues. The DNA of the CDR3 is TGCGCCAGCAGCCAAGGGCTTGAAAGCGCCGGGGAGCTGTTTTTT. This translates into CASSQGLESAGELFF.

At least ten counts were recorded for this clonotype. The J gene is TRBJ1-5, the V gene TRBV2; D remains ambiguous. CDR1 SNHLY and CDR2 FYNNEI come from the germline V gene. With 6 bases removed from V and 0 bases from J, the gap between germline ends came to 6 bases. The CDR3 sequence is 13 residues long. The CDR3 nucleotides read TGTGCCAGCAGGGGCTATAGCAATCAGCCCCAGCATTTT. Protein product: CASRGYSNQPQHF. Based on the CDR3 plus reference TRBV2 and TRBJ1-5, the full variable domain is EPEVTQTPSHQVTQMGQEVILRCVPISNHLYFYWYRQILGQKVEFLVSFYNNEISEKSEIFDDQFSVERPDGSNFTLKIRSTKLEDSAMYFCASRGYSNQPQHFGDGTRLSIL.

Only a few counts were recorded for this clonotype. The chain combines TRBV6-1 with TRBJ1-1; no firm D call. This CDR3 is 14 amino acids long. Per the germline V gene, CDR1 is MNHNS and CDR2 is SASEGT. With 4 bases removed from V and 6 bases from J, the gap between germline ends came to 15 bases. The CDR3 spells CASSVRAPGAEAFF. CDR3 sequence (DNA): TGTGCCAGCAGTGTAAGGGCTCCCGGGGCTGAAGCTTTCTTT.

The chain has TRBV27 and TRBJ2-7; D is ambiguous. Germline CDR1 and CDR2: MNHEY and SMNVEV (reference sequence). The CDR3 totals 15 residues. The V end lost 2 bases, the J end lost 3 bases, and 14 bases lay between the germline ends. CDR3 sequence: CASSLKAGYLYEQYF. The CDR3 region has the DNA TGTGCCAGCAGTTTAAAGGCAGGTTACCTCTACGAGCAGTACTTC.

This clonotype was seen at least ten times. The chain employs TRBV9 and TRBJ2-3; 9 nucleotides line up with TRBD2. This CDR3 spans 18 amino acids. With 0 bases clipped from V and 5 bases from J, the junction kept 13 bases outside the gene matches. The germline V gene encodes CDR1 SGDLS and CDR2 YYNGEE. The CDR3 sequence: CASSVDFPGGREGDTQYF. CDR3 nucleotide sequence: TGTGCCAGCAGCGTAGATTTCCCCGGCGGGAGGGAAGGAGATACGCAGTATTTT. The whole variable domain, remainder taken from reference TRBV9 and TRBJ2-3, is DSGVTQTPKHLITATGQRVTLRCSPRSGDLSVYWYQQSLDQGLQFLIQYYNGEERAKGNILERFSAQQFPDLHSELNLSSLELGDSALYFCASSVDFPGGREGDTQYFGPGTRLTVL.

The chain has TRBV28 and TRBJ2-3; possibly TRBD2 for D (6 bases). Per the germline V gene, CDR1 is MDHEN and CDR2 is SYDVKM. CDR3 length: 16 residues. Trimming took off 4 bases at V and 1 base at J, with 15 bases between the two ends. The DNA of the CDR3 is TGTGCCAGCAGTTCCTCCCGGGAGTTGGGCACAGATACGCAGTATTTT. This translates into CASSSSRELGTDTQYF. The full variable domain, its missing parts supplied by reference TRBV28 and TRBJ2-3, is DVKVTQSSRYLVKRTGEKVFLECVQDMDHENMFWYRQDPGLGLRLIYFSYDVKMKEKGDIPEGYSVSREKKERFSLILESASTNQTSMYLCASSSSRELGTDTQYFGPGTRLTVL.

The gene calls are TRBV20-1 and TRBJ1-4; D is unresolved. CDR1 DFQATT and CDR2 SNEGSKA come from the germline V gene (reference sequence). This CDR3 has 16 amino acids. The V end was cut by 1 base, the J end by 0 bases, with 12 bases between. The CDR3 is CSARGRTSATNEKLFF. The CDR3, as DNA: TGCAGTGCTAGAGGCAGGACTTCTGCAACTAATGAAAAACTGTTTTTT.

The rearrangement uses TRBV6-1 and TRBJ2-1; tentatively, D is TRBD2 (5 bases). The CDR3 extends over 16 amino acids. Germline V gene sequence: CDR1 MNHNS, CDR2 SASEGT. The V and J ends lost 6 bases and 3 bases respectively, with 18 bases between them. CDR3 DNA: TGTGCCAGCAGCTCCCCTCTTACCGGGAACTACAATGAGCAGTTCTTC. It encodes CASSSPLTGNYNEQFF.